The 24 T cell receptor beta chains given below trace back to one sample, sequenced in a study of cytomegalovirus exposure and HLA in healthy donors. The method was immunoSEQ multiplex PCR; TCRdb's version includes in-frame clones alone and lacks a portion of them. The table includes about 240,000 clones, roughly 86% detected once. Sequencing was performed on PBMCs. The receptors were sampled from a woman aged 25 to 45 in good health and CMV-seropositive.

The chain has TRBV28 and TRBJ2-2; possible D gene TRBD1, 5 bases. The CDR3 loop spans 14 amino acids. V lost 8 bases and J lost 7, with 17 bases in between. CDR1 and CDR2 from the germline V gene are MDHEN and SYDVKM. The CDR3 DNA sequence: TGTGCCAGCGTTGGCAGGGTGGTAGGCGGGGAGCTGTTTTTT. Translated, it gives CASVGRVVGGELFF.

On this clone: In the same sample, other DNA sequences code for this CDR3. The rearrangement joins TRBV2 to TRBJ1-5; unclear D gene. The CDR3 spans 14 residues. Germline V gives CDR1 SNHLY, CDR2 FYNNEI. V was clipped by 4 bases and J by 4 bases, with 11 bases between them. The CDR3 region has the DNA TGTGCCAGCAGTGTGGAGAGAGGGAATCAGCCCCAGCATTTT. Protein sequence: CASSVERGNQPQHF.

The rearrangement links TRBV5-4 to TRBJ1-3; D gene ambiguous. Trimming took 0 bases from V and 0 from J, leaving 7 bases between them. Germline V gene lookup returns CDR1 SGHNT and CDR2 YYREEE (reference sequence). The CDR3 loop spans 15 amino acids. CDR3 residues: CASSLGHRSGNTIYF. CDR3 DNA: TGTGCCAGCAGCTTGGGACATCGCTCTGGAAACACCATATATTTT.

The CDR3 bases are TGTGCCAGCAGTCCGACTCCTAGCACAGATACGCAGTATTTT. Translated, it gives CASSPTPSTDTQYF. The chain couples TRBV27 to TRBJ2-3; no clear D gene. Trimming pared 5 bases from V and 0 bases from J, leaving 9 bases between. CDR1 is MNHEY and CDR2 is SMNVEV in the germline V gene (reference sequence). The CDR3 runs to 14 residues.

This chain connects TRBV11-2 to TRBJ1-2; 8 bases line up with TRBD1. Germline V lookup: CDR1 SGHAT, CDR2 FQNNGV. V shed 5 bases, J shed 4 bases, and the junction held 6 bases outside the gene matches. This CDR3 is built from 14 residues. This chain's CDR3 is CASSQAGGSYGYTF. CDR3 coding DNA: TGTGCCAGCAGCCAGGCAGGGGGCAGCTATGGCTACACCTTC.

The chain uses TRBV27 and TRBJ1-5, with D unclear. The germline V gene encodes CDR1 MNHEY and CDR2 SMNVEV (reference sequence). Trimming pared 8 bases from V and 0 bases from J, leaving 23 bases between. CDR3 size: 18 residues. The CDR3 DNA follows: TGTGCCAGCGCGCGAAGAAGGAGTGAATCATATAGCAATCAGCCCCAGCATTTT. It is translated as CASARRRSESYSNQPQHF.

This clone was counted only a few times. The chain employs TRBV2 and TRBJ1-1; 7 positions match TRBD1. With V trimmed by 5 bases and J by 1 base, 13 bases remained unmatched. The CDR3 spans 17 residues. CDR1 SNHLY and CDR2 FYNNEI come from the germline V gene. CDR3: CASSHFRGRGGNTEAFF. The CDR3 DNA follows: TGTGCCAGCAGTCATTTTAGGGGGCGAGGTGGGAACACTGAAGCTTTCTTT.

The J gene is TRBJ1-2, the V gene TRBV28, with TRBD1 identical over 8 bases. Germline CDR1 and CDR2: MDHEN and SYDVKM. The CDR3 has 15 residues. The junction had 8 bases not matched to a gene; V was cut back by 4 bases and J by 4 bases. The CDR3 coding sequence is TGTGCCAGCAGTTCAAGAGGACAGGGAGGCTATGGCTACACCTTC. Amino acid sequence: CASSSRGQGGYGYTF.

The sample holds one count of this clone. Here the CDR3 DNA reads TGTGCCAGCTCAATTGACGGGAACTATGGCTACACCTTC. Its translation is CASSIDGNYGYTF. The chain recombines TRBV18 with TRBJ1-2, with D uncertain. The CDR3 is made up of 13 amino acids. Germline assignment: CDR1 KGHSH and CDR2 LQKENI. V lost 5 bases and J 2 bases, leaving 9 bases between the germline ends.

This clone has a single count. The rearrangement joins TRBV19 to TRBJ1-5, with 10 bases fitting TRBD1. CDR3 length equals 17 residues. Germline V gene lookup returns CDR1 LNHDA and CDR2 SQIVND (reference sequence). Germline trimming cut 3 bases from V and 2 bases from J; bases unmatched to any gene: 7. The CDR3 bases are TGTGCCAGTAGTATGGACAGGGGGGGTTGGGGCAATCAGCCCCAGCATTTT. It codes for CASSMDRGGWGNQPQHF.

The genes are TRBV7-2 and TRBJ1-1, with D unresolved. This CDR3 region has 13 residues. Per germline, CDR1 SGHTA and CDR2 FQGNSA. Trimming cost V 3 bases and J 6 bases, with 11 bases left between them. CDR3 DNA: TGTGCCAGCAGCTTTAAAGTGCGCGCTGAAGCTTTCTTT. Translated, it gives CASSFKVRAEAFF.

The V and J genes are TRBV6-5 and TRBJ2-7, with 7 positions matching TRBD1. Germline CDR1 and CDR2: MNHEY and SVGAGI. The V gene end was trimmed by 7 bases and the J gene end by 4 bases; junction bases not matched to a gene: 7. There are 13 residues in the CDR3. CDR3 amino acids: CASTRTGLYEQYF. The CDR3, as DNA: TGTGCCAGCACCCGGACAGGCCTTTACGAGCAGTACTTC.

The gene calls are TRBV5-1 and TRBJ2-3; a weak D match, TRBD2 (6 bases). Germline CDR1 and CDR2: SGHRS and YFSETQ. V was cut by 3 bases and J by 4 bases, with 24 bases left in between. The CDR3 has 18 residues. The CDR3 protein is CASSSYPPGASVADTQYF. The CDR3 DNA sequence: TGCGCCAGCAGCTCTTACCCCCCGGGAGCATCCGTGGCAGATACGCAGTATTTT.

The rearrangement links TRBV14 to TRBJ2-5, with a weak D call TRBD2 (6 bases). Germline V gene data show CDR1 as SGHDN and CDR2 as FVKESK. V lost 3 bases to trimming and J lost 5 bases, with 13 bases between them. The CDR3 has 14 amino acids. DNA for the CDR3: TGTGCCAGCAGCCAGGGTCGGGGGAGCGAGACCCAGTACTTC. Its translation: CASSQGRGSETQYF. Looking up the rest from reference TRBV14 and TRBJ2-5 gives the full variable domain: EAGVTQFPSHSVIEKGQTVTLRCDPISGHDNLYWYRRVMGKEIKFLLHFVKESKQDESGMPNNRFLAERTGGTYSTLKVQPAELEDSGVYFCASSQGRGSETQYFGPGTRLLVL.

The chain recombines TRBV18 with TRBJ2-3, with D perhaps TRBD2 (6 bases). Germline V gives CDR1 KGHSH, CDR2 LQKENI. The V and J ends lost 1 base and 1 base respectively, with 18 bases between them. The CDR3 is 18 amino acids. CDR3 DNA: TGTGCCAGCTCACCACTTACTCCGGGAGCGGAAGGCACAGATACGCAGTATTTT. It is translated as CASSPLTPGAEGTDTQYF.

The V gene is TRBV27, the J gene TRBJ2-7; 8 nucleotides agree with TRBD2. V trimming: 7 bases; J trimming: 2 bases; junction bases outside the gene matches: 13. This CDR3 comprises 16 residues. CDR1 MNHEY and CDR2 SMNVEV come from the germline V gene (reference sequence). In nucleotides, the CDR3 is TGTGCCAGCAAATACCAGCCCCGGGGGGGTGCCTACGAGCAGTACTTC. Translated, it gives CASKYQPRGGAYEQYF.

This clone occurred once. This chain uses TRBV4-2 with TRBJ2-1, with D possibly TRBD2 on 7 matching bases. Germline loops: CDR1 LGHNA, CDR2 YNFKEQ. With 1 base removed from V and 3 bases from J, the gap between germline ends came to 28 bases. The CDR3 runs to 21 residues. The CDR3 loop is CASSQVGRAGVGAGFYNEQFF. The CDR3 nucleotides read TGTGCCAGCAGCCAAGTTGGTCGGGCAGGGGTCGGAGCGGGATTCTACAATGAGCAGTTCTTC.

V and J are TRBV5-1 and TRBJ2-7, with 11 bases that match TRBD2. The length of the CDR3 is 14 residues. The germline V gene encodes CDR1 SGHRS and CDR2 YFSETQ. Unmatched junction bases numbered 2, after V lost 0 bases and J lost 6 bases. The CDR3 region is CASSLGLAGIEQYF. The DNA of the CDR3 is TGCGCCAGCAGCTTGGGACTAGCGGGAATCGAGCAGTACTTC. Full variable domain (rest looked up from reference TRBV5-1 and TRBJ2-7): KAGVTQTPRYLIKTRGQQVTLSCSPISGHRSVSWYQQTPGQGLQFLFEYFSETQRNKGNFPGRFSGRQFSNSRSEMNVSTLELGDSALYLCASSLGLAGIEQYFGPGTRLTVT.

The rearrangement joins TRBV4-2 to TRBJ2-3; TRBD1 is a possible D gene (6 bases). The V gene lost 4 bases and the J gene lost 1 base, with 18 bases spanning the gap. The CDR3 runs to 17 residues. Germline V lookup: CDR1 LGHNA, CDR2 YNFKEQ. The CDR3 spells CASSRGTLGGRTDTQYF. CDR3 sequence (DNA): TGTGCCAGCAGCCGGGGAACCCTAGGGGGACGCACAGATACGCAGTATTTT.

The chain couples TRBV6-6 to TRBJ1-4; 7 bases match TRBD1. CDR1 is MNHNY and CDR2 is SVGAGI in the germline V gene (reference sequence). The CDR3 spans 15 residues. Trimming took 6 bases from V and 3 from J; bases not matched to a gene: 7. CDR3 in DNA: TGTGCCAGCAGGAAAACAGGGGCCCCTAATGAAAAACTGTTTTTT. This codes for CASRKTGAPNEKLFF.

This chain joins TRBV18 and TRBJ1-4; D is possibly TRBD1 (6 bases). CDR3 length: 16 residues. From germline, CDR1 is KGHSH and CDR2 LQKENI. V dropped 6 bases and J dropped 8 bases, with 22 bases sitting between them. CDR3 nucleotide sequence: TGTGCCAGCTCCCAGATCTACAGGGAAGGAGAAGAAAAACTGTTTTTT. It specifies CASSQIYREGEEKLFF.

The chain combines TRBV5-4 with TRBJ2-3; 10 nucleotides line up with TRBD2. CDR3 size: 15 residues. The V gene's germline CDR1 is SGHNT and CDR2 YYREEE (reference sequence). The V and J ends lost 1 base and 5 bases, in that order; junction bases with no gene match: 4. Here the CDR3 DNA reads TGTGCCAGCAGCTTGACTAGCGGGGTGGTAGATACGCAGTATTTT. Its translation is CASSLTSGVVDTQYF.

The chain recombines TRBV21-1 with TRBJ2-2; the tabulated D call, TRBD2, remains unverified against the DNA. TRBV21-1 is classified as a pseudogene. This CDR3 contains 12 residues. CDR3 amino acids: CASSIYTGELFF. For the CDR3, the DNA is TGTGCCAGCAGCATATACACCGGGGAGCTGTTTTTT.

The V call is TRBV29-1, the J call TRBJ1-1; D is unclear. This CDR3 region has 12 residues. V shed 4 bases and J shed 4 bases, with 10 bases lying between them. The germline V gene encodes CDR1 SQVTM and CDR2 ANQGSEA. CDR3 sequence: CSVVRVTTEAFF. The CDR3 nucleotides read TGCAGCGTTGTTCGGGTGACCACTGAAGCTTTCTTT.